These 28 T cell receptor beta chains share one sample of origin, sequenced in a study of blood T cell repertoires in COVID-19. Some clones are missing from TCRdb's copy, which holds only in-frame ones; the method was immunoSEQ multiplex PCR. The sample shows 200,000 to 250,000 clones, roughly four fifths of them seen only once. The specimen was peripheral blood. These receptors all come from a woman aged 80 or over with COVID-19, enrolled during active disease.

The J gene is TRBJ1-1, the V gene TRBV7-3; 8 bases fit TRBD1. V lost 5 bases to trimming and J lost 4 bases; unmatched junction nucleotides: 6. This CDR3 is built from 14 residues. Germline V lookup: CDR1 SGHTA, CDR2 FQGTGA. CDR3 sequence: CASSLPDRGTEAFF. The CDR3 DNA is TGTGCCAGCAGCCTTCCTGACAGGGGCACTGAAGCTTTCTTT.

This clone was observed once. The V gene is TRBV5-5, the J gene TRBJ2-1, with 9 positions matching TRBD2. The germline V gene encodes CDR1 SGHKS and CDR2 YYEKEE (reference sequence). J lost 0 bases, V lost 5 bases, and 3 bases had no gene match. This CDR3 has 15 residues. The CDR3 loop is CASSFSGSSYNEQFF. The CDR3, as DNA: TGTGCCAGCAGTTTTAGCGGGAGCTCCTACAATGAGCAGTTCTTC.

The rearrangement joins TRBV2 to TRBJ1-5, with D possibly TRBD1 on 6 matching bases. The germline V gene encodes CDR1 SNHLY and CDR2 FYNNEI. The CDR3 is 16 residues long. V shed 6 bases and J shed 2 bases, with 17 bases lying between them. Here the CDR3 reads CASRGYQGLGNQPQHF. The CDR3 bases are TGTGCCAGCAGGGGCTACCAGGGGTTGGGCAATCAGCCCCAGCATTTT.

This rearrangement joins TRBV7-3 to TRBJ1-1; possibly TRBD1 for D (5 bases). CDR3 length: 13 amino acids. V lost 0 bases and J 5 bases, leaving 7 bases between the germline ends. Germline assignment: CDR1 SGHTA and CDR2 FQGTGA. The CDR3 protein is CASSLTGGTEAFF. DNA of the CDR3: TGTGCCAGCAGCTTAACGGGGGGGACTGAAGCTTTCTTT. Variable domain in full (rest from reference TRBV7-3 and TRBJ1-1): GAGVSQTPSNKVTEKGKYVELRCDPISGHTALYWYRQSLGQGPEFLIYFQGTGAADDSGLPNDRFFAVRPEGSVSTLKIQRTERGDSAVYLCASSLTGGTEAFFGQGTRLTVV.

The chain combines TRBV5-4 with TRBJ2-3; TRBD2 matches 10 bases. Germline-derived CDR1 and CDR2 are SGHNT and YYREEE (reference sequence). CDR3 length equals 17 residues. V dropped 2 bases and J dropped 0; count of bases not matched to a gene: 6. The DNA for the CDR3 is TGTGCCAGCAGCTTACAGCGGGGGGGGACTAGCACAGATACGCAGTATTTT. It yields the protein CASSLQRGGTSTDTQYF.

The chain combines TRBV5-1 with TRBJ2-1; D not certain. Germline values: CDR1 SGHRS, CDR2 YFSETQ. Trimming took 1 base from V and 5 from J, leaving 10 bases between them. CDR3 size: 14 residues. The CDR3 loop is CASSLSQVHNEQFF. Here the CDR3 DNA reads TGCGCCAGCAGCTTGAGCCAGGTACACAATGAGCAGTTCTTC.

The genes are TRBV12-3 or TRBV12-4 and TRBJ1-6, with D possibly matching TRBD1 (5 bases). The CDR3 totals 12 residues. Trimming took 4 bases from V and 11 from J, leaving 9 bases between them. This CDR3 is CASSSRGPPLHF. In DNA form, the CDR3 reads TGTGCCAGCAGTTCAAGGGGTCCACCCCTCCACTTT.

The genes are TRBV7-9 and TRBJ1-2; D is possibly TRBD1 (5 bases). The germline CDR1 and CDR2 sequences are SEHNR and FQNEAQ (reference sequence). The V and J ends lost 6 bases and 6 bases respectively, with 11 bases between them. There are 12 residues in the CDR3. The CDR3 loop is CASSRGEDGYTF. For the CDR3, the DNA is TGTGCCAGCAGTCGGGGGGAGGATGGCTACACCTTC.

This clone was recorded at least ten times. The chain has TRBV6-1 and TRBJ1-6; 7 bases line up with TRBD1. The CDR3 loop spans 16 amino acids. The germline CDR1 and CDR2 sequences are MNHNS and SASEGT. V lost 1 base to trimming and J lost 9 bases; unmatched junction nucleotides: 9. The CDR3 bases are TGTGCCAGCAGTGAAGAGTCCGTTCAGGGGGGTTCACCCCTCCACTTT. Amino acid sequence: CASSEESVQGGSPLHF.

V gene TRBV11-2 combines with J gene TRBJ1-1; 8 bases align to TRBD1. CDR1 and CDR2 (germline): SGHAT, FQNNGV. The CDR3 extends over 12 amino acids. Trimming took 3 bases from V and 7 from J; bases not matched to a gene: 1. The CDR3 protein is CASSLGQVEAFF. CDR3 coding DNA: TGTGCCAGCAGCTTGGGACAGGTTGAAGCTTTCTTT.

The chain links TRBV15 to TRBJ2-1, with TRBD2 identical over 7 bases. The V gene's germline CDR1 is LNHNV and CDR2 YYDKDF (reference sequence). With V trimmed by 1 base and J by 5 bases, 14 bases remained unmatched. The CDR3 runs 18 residues. CDR3 loop: CATSRVAAGFSSHNEQFF. The CDR3 bases are TGTGCCACCAGCAGAGTAGCAGCGGGGTTTTCTAGTCACAATGAGCAGTTCTTC. The variable domain in full, completed from reference TRBV15 and TRBJ2-1, reads DAMVIQNPRYQVTQFGKPVTLSCSQTLNHNVMYWYQQKSSQAPKLLFHYYDKDFNNEADTPDNFQSRRPNTSFCFLDIRSPGLGDTAMYLCATSRVAAGFSSHNEQFFGPGTRLTVL.

J is TRBJ2-1 and V is TRBV19, with TRBD2 matching 7 bases. Trimming took 6 bases from V and 4 from J; bases not matched to a gene: 9. CDR3 length equals 15 residues. Germline V gene lookup returns CDR1 LNHDA and CDR2 SQIVND (reference sequence). CDR3 nucleotides: TGTGCCAGTAGGGACGCGGGGGAGGGGTACAATGAGCAGTTCTTC. Residues: CASRDAGEGYNEQFF.

This chain uses TRBV10-3 with TRBJ1-1; D is uncertain. CDR3 length: 13 amino acids. Trimming removed 4 bases from V and 1 base from J, with 7 bases in between. From germline, CDR1 is ENHRY and CDR2 SYGVKD. The CDR3 bases are TGTGCCATCAGTGGGGCAGGGAACACTGAAGCTTTCTTT. This encodes CAISGAGNTEAFF.

V usage is TRBV6-6 and J usage is TRBJ1-4; a weak D match, TRBD1 (5 bases). The length of the CDR3 is 16 residues. V dropped 2 bases and J dropped 0 bases, with 10 bases sitting between them. Germline V gene data show CDR1 as MNHNY and CDR2 as SVGAGI (reference sequence). The CDR3 DNA reads as TGTGCCAGCAGTTACGATGAAGGGGCAACTAATGAAAAACTGTTTTTT. As protein: CASSYDEGATNEKLFF.

This chain connects TRBV6-1 to TRBJ2-7; TRBD2 is a possible D gene (6 bases). CDR1 is MNHNS, CDR2 SASEGT, per germline. The V and J ends lost 1 base and 0 bases respectively, with 10 bases between them. This CDR3 comprises 15 residues. In DNA, the CDR3 is TGTGCCAGCAGTGAAGGGGGGGTTCTCTCCTACGAGCAGTACTTC. This translates into CASSEGGVLSYEQYF.

This rearrangement joins TRBV6-1 to TRBJ1-5; D unresolved. Germline-derived CDR1 and CDR2 are MNHNS and SASEGT. V lost 3 bases and J lost 3, with 12 bases in between. This CDR3 comprises 15 residues. CDR3 coding DNA: TGTGCCAGCAGTGATGAAGGACTGTTCAATCAGCCCCAGCATTTT. As protein: CASSDEGLFNQPQHF.

The V gene is TRBV5-8, the J gene TRBJ2-7, with TRBD2 identical over 7 bases. The CDR3 consists of 16 residues. The V gene's germline CDR1 is SGHTS and CDR2 YDEGEE. Trimming at V came to 2 bases and at J to 0 bases, leaving 8 bases not matched to a gene. The CDR3 loop reads CASSFGGGYLSYEQYF. DNA for the CDR3: TGTGCCAGCAGCTTCGGCGGGGGTTACCTCTCCTACGAGCAGTACTTC.

This clone was detected only a few times. This chain connects TRBV5-1 to TRBJ2-2; the D gene is possibly TRBD1 (5 bases). CDR1 is SGHRS and CDR2 is YFSETQ in the germline V gene. V lost 0 bases to trimming and J lost 4 bases, with 16 bases between them. This CDR3 region has 17 residues. The CDR3 DNA follows: TGCGCCAGCAGCTTGGAATTGGTTCAGGGAATCACCGGGGAGCTGTTTTTT. It yields the protein CASSLELVQGITGELFF.

The rearrangement joins TRBV10-3 to TRBJ2-1, with a weak D call TRBD2 (6 bases). Germline values: CDR1 ENHRY, CDR2 SYGVKD. Trimming shortened V by 8 bases and J by 4 bases, and 18 bases separated the two germline ends. There are 15 residues in the CDR3. CDR3 loop: CAIGDWLADYNEQFF. The CDR3 nucleotides are TGTGCCATCGGGGACTGGCTAGCCGATTACAATGAGCAGTTCTTC.

DNA for the CDR3: TGTGCCAGCAGCTCGTATAATTCACCCCTCCACTTT. Residues: CASSSYNSPLHF. The chain links TRBV5-5 to TRBJ1-6; D is uncertain. V gave up 3 bases and J gave up 4 bases, with 2 bases separating them. The CDR3 length is 12 residues. Germline assignment: CDR1 SGHKS and CDR2 YYEKEE (reference sequence).

A single count supports this clone. The J gene is TRBJ2-1, the V gene TRBV5-6; D may be TRBD2 (6 bases). Germline lookup yields CDR1 SGHDT and CDR2 YYEEEE. Deletions cut 4 bases from V and 4 bases from J, with 15 bases between. CDR3 length equals 15 residues. The CDR3 reads CASSTELAVYNEQFF. In DNA form, the CDR3 reads TGTGCCAGCAGCACCGAACTAGCAGTATACAATGAGCAGTTCTTC.

CDR3 nucleotides: TGTGCCTGGAGTGGACAGATTAACTATGGCTACACCTTC. Amino acids: CAWSGQINYGYTF. V gene TRBV30 combines with J gene TRBJ1-2; the D gene is possibly TRBD1 (5 bases). The CDR3 loop spans 13 amino acids. The V gene lost 1 base and the J gene lost 1 base, with 7 bases spanning the gap. The germline V gene encodes CDR1 GTSNPN and CDR2 SVGIG (reference sequence).

This rearrangement joins TRBV10-3 to TRBJ2-7; possibly TRBD1 for D (5 bases). The CDR3 is 12 residues long. Trimming shortened V by 5 bases and J by 6 bases, and 11 bases separated the two germline ends. CDR1 ENHRY and CDR2 SYGVKD come from the germline V gene. The CDR3 reads CAISPGSPEQYF. Here the CDR3 DNA reads TGTGCCATCAGTCCAGGGTCCCCCGAGCAGTACTTC.

The V call is TRBV19, the J call TRBJ2-4; 13 positions agree with TRBD2. V shed 3 bases and J 3 bases; nucleotides not matched to a gene: 8. CDR1 LNHDA and CDR2 SQIVND come from the germline V gene (reference sequence). The CDR3 consists of 18 residues. The CDR3 is CASSIGLAGARNKNIQYF. The CDR3 DNA reads TGTGCCAGTAGTATTGGACTAGCGGGAGCCCGGAACAAAAACATTCAGTACTTC. Drawing the rest from reference TRBV19 and TRBJ2-4, the complete variable domain is DGGITQSPKYLFRKEGQNVTLSCEQNLNHDAMYWYRQDPGQGLRLIYYSQIVNDFQKGDIAEGYSVSREKKESFPLTVTSAQKNPTAFYLCASSIGLAGARNKNIQYFGAGTRLSVL.

The V gene is TRBV5-8, the J gene TRBJ1-6; D is unresolved. The CDR3 has 16 amino acids. Germline V gene lookup returns CDR1 SGHTS and CDR2 YDEGEE. The germline V and J ends were trimmed by 0 bases and 3 bases, with 10 bases remaining between them. In nucleotides, the CDR3 is TGTGCCAGCAGCTTGGTGTTGGCAGACTATAATTCACCCCTCCACTTT. Its protein product is CASSLVLADYNSPLHF.

This clone was observed many times. The chain employs TRBV5-5 and TRBJ1-5; D is perhaps TRBD1 (6 bases). The CDR3 length is 14 residues. Germline CDR1 and CDR2: SGHKS and YYEKEE (reference sequence). Between the trimmed V and J ends, which lost 1 base and 6 bases, there was a span of 11 bases. CDR3 protein: CASSLQGLGQPQHF. The CDR3 DNA sequence: TGTGCCAGCAGCTTGCAGGGGTTGGGTCAGCCCCAGCATTTT.

This clone showed up just a few times. The chain joins TRBV3-1 (or the pseudogene TRBV3-2) to TRBJ1-2, with D perhaps TRBD1 (6 bases). The V and J ends lost 4 bases and 8 bases respectively, with 14 bases between them. CDR1 and CDR2 (germline): LGHDT, YNNKEL (reference sequence). CDR3 length: 13 amino acids. The CDR3 sequence: CASSRQGFGGYTF. CDR3 DNA: TGTGCCAGCAGCCGGCAGGGGTTCGGGGGCTACACCTTC.

This clone showed up just a few times. The chain joins TRBV7-9 to TRBJ1-6; TRBD1 matches at 9 bases. V trimming: 8 bases; J trimming: 11 bases; junction bases outside the gene matches: 7. Looked up from germline, CDR1 is SEHNR and CDR2 is FQNEAQ (reference sequence). The CDR3 is 13 residues long. DNA of the CDR3: TGTGCCAGCTCATGGACAGGGGATACACCCCTCCACTTT. Amino acids: CASSWTGDTPLHF.